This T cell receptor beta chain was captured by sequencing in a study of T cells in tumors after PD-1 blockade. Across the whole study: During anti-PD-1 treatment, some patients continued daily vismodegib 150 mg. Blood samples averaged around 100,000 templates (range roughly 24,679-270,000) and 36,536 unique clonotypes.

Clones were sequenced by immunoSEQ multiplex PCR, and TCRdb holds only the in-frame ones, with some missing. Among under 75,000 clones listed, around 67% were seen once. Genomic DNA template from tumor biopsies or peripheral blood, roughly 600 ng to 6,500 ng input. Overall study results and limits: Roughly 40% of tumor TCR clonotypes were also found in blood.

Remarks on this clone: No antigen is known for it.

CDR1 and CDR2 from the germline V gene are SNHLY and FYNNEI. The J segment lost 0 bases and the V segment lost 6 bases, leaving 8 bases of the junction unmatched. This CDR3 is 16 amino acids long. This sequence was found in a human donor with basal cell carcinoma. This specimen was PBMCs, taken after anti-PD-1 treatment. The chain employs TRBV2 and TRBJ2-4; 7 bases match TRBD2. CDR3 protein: CASSDSGGLAKNIQYF. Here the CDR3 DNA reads TGTGCCAGCAGCGATTCGGGGGGACTAGCCAAAAACATTCAGTACTTC.